The TCR beta chain under discussion was sequenced for a study of radiation and T cells in renal cell carcinoma. Regarding time point: blood 4 weeks post-SBRT, at nephrectomy. Treatment given: 15 Gy SBRT to primary tumor, nephrectomy 4 weeks later. Nephrectomy followed 15 Gy stereotactic body radiation by 4 weeks. Sequencing was performed with immunoSEQ multiplex PCR; in TCRdb, only in-frame clones are kept and a portion is missing. This sample has roughly 90,000 clones, with around four fifths found just once. The V gene's germline CDR1 is MGHRA and CDR2 YSYEKL. J lost 2 bases, V lost 0 bases, and 6 bases had no gene match. CDR3 size: 16 residues.

The sequence derives from a man aged 45-60 years with renal cell carcinoma. The V call is TRBV4-1, the J call TRBJ2-5; 7 bases fit TRBD1. The specimen was blood, collected from a patient whose treatment included radiotherapy and nephrectomy. CDR3 DNA sequence: TGCGCCAGCAGCCAAGATGACAGGGAGACACAAGAGACCCAGTACTTC. It yields the protein CASSQDDRETQETQYF.